This passage covers 24 T cell receptor beta chains from one sample sequenced in a study of cytomegalovirus exposure and HLA in healthy donors. Vbeta (60) and Jbeta (13) primers were used in the PCR. Clones were read by immunoSEQ multiplex PCR, and TCRdb kept only the in-frame ones, dropping some. Among 85,000 to 120,000 clones listed, roughly 80% were seen once. The sequenced sample was PBMCs. The origin of the receptors is a man aged 35-49 years in good health and CMV-seronegative.

This clone showed up just once. The chain couples TRBV14 to TRBJ2-1; possibly TRBD2 for D (7 bases). This CDR3 is built from 15 residues. From germline, CDR1 is SGHDN and CDR2 FVKESK. Trimming took 4 bases from V and 5 from J, leaving 15 bases between them. The CDR3 region is CASSLGGPGHNEQFF. The CDR3 coding sequence is TGTGCCAGCAGCCTCGGGGGGCCGGGGCACAATGAGCAGTTCTTC.

This clone was observed once. The rearrangement links TRBV5-1 to TRBJ1-1, with 8 bases identical to TRBD1. With V trimmed by 4 bases and J by 3 bases, 5 bases remained unmatched. The CDR3 has 14 amino acids. CDR1 is SGHRS, CDR2 YFSETQ, per germline. Here the CDR3 DNA reads TGCGCCAGCAGCGCCCAGGGGGCACACACTGAAGCTTTCTTT. Amino acid sequence: CASSAQGAHTEAFF.

The rearrangement links TRBV7-8 to TRBJ2-3, with D tentatively TRBD2 (6 bases). CDR1 and CDR2 (germline): SGHVS, FQNEAQ. Trimming took 8 bases from V and 2 from J, leaving 8 bases between them. This CDR3 region has 12 residues. CDR3 nucleotide sequence: TGTGCCAGCCGGACTACCACAGATACGCAGTATTTT. Translation: CASRTTTDTQYF.

The chain joins TRBV2 to TRBJ2-1; D is uncertain. Trimming removed 2 bases at V and 5 bases at J, with 13 bases between. The CDR3 loop spans 15 amino acids. CDR1 is SNHLY and CDR2 is FYNNEI in the germline V gene. CDR3 nucleotide sequence: TGTGCCAGCAGTGAATTCCAACTTGCTGACAATGAGCAGTTCTTC. It codes for CASSEFQLADNEQFF.

The chain joins TRBV5-1 to TRBJ2-3; D is perhaps TRBD2 (5 bases). This CDR3 region has 12 residues. The germline V gene encodes CDR1 SGHRS and CDR2 YFSETQ. V was pared by 3 bases and J by 4 bases, with 6 bases between. In DNA form, the CDR3 reads TGCGCCAGCAGCTCCGGGGCAGATACGCAGTATTTT. This translates into CASSSGADTQYF.

This chain links TRBV6-5 with TRBJ1-3; 11 bases are a match to TRBD1. In germline, CDR1 is MNHEY, CDR2 SVGAGI. The CDR3 consists of 14 residues. V dropped 6 bases and J dropped 5; count of bases not matched to a gene: 3. As DNA, the CDR3 is TGTGCCAGCAGGGGGACAGGGGGGAGAAACACCATATATTTT. Protein sequence: CASRGTGGRNTIYF.

The chain uses TRBV9 and TRBJ2-2, with D maybe TRBD2 (5 bases). Trimming pared 0 bases from V and 5 bases from J, leaving 17 bases between. CDR1 SGDLS and CDR2 YYNGEE come from the germline V gene. The CDR3 is made up of 17 amino acids. The DNA of the CDR3 is TGTGCCAGCAGCGTAGAACCCCTGAGCGGTTTGACCGGGGAGCTGTTTTTT. The encoded protein is CASSVEPLSGLTGELFF.

The J gene is TRBJ2-7, the V gene TRBV18, with a tentative D call TRBD1 (6 bases). Germline values: CDR1 KGHSH, CDR2 LQKENI. The CDR3 spans 14 residues. V was trimmed by 2 bases and J by 5 bases, leaving 13 bases between them. CDR3 loop: CASSPKQGFHEQYF. The CDR3 DNA is TGTGCCAGCTCACCAAAACAGGGATTCCACGAGCAGTACTTC.

V is TRBV12-5 and J is TRBJ1-1; D unclear. V was cut by 1 base and J by 6 bases, with 15 bases left in between. The CDR3 consists of 15 residues. In germline, CDR1 is LGHNT, CDR2 FRNRAP. The chain's CDR3 is CASGLATNIPAEAFF. The CDR3 nucleotides read TGTGCTAGTGGTTTGGCCACGAATATTCCGGCTGAAGCTTTCTTT.

The chain is built from TRBV25-1 and TRBJ2-5; weak D call: TRBD1 (6 bases). Trimming took off 4 bases at V and 1 base at J, with 13 bases between the two ends. CDR1 and CDR2 (germline): MGHDK, SYGVNS. This CDR3 contains 15 residues. CDR3 sequence: CASSGPPRGQETQYF. The CDR3 region has the DNA TGTGCCAGCAGTGGCCCACCCAGGGGCCAAGAGACCCAGTACTTC.

The J gene is TRBJ2-5, the V gene TRBV6-1, with 8 nucleotides matching TRBD1. CDR3 length equals 14 residues. J lost 4 bases, V lost 6 bases, and 7 bases had no gene match. The germline CDR1 and CDR2 sequences are MNHNS and SASEGT. Written as DNA, the CDR3 is TGTGCCAGCAGGGTTACAGGGGGAGGAGAGACCCAGTACTTC. This translates into CASRVTGGGETQYF.

The chain is built from TRBV5-1 and TRBJ2-1; possibly TRBD2 for D (7 bases). The germline V gene has CDR1 SGHRS and CDR2 YFSETQ. The CDR3 is made up of 16 amino acids. The V gene lost 0 bases and the J gene lost 7 bases, with 17 bases spanning the gap. The CDR3 spells CASSLAPGLGGNEQFF. The CDR3 nucleotides are TGCGCCAGCAGCTTGGCCCCAGGACTAGGGGGTAATGAGCAGTTCTTC.

Concerning this clone: The sample holds other DNA sequences that translate to the same CDR3. The chain employs TRBV5-1 and TRBJ1-2; D ambiguous. The CDR3 runs to 15 residues. Germline values: CDR1 SGHRS, CDR2 YFSETQ. The ends were cut back, 0 bases at V and 4 bases at J, with 13 bases in the middle. The CDR3 spells CASSLAQVEGYGYTF. CDR3 DNA sequence: TGCGCCAGCAGCTTGGCTCAGGTGGAAGGCTATGGCTACACCTTC. The full variable domain, completed using reference TRBV5-1 and TRBJ1-2, is KAGVTQTPRYLIKTRGQQVTLSCSPISGHRSVSWYQQTPGQGLQFLFEYFSETQRNKGNFPGRFSGRQFSNSRSEMNVSTLELGDSALYLCASSLAQVEGYGYTFGSGTRLTVV.

This chain uses TRBV4-2 with TRBJ1-2; D might be TRBD1 (5 bases). There are 15 residues in the CDR3. V was clipped by 9 bases and J by 4 bases, with 21 bases between them. Germline loops: CDR1 LGHNA, CDR2 YNFKEQ. The CDR3 loop is CASGATKGRSYGYTF. CDR3 nucleotide sequence: TGTGCCAGTGGGGCTACGAAGGGGCGCAGCTATGGCTACACCTTC.

The gene calls are TRBV5-1 and TRBJ2-7, with 7 bases aligning to TRBD1. The CDR3 runs 15 residues. Germline values: CDR1 SGHRS, CDR2 YFSETQ. J lost 1 base, V lost 4 bases, and 8 bases had no gene match. As DNA, the CDR3 is TGCGCCAGCAGCCCTCGGACAGGAGATTCCTACGAGCAGTACTTC. Translation: CASSPRTGDSYEQYF.

This chain links TRBV6-5 with TRBJ1-1; 8 bases align to TRBD1. The CDR3 runs to 14 residues. Germline lookup yields CDR1 MNHEY and CDR2 SVGAGI. V shed 7 bases, J shed 1 base, and the junction held 5 bases outside the gene matches. CDR3 sequence (DNA): TGTGCCAGCAAACGACAGGGGAGGAACACTGAAGCTTTCTTT. This encodes CASKRQGRNTEAFF.

The rearrangement joins TRBV7-3 to TRBJ2-1; 11 bases line up with TRBD2. CDR1 and CDR2 from the germline V gene are SGHTA and FQGTGA. The J segment lost 6 bases and the V segment lost 5 bases, leaving 9 bases of the junction unmatched. The CDR3 runs to 16 residues. The CDR3 loop is CASSASGTSGVNEQFF. The DNA of the CDR3 is TGTGCCAGCAGCGCCTCCGGGACTAGCGGCGTCAATGAGCAGTTCTTC.

This clone was recorded a few times. The chain uses TRBV18 and TRBJ2-7; perhaps TRBD1 as D (5 bases). V was clipped by 2 bases and J by 2 bases, with 10 bases between them. The CDR3 is 14 amino acids. Germline CDR1 KGHSH, CDR2 LQKENI. The CDR3 protein is CASSPAGKAYEQYF. The CDR3 DNA sequence: TGTGCCAGCTCACCAGCAGGGAAAGCCTACGAGCAGTACTTC.

This clone has only a few counts. The chain combines TRBV9 with TRBJ2-7; TRBD1 matches 7 bases. Germline values: CDR1 SGDLS, CDR2 YYNGEE. Trimming took 0 bases from V and 2 from J; bases not matched to a gene: 2. CDR3 size: 14 residues. Here the CDR3 reads CASSVGQGTYEQYF. In DNA form, the CDR3 reads TGTGCCAGCAGCGTAGGACAGGGCACCTACGAGCAGTACTTC.

The chain combines TRBV15 with TRBJ2-1, with a possible D match to TRBD1 (6 bases). The CDR3 has 13 residues. Looked up from germline, CDR1 is LNHNV and CDR2 is YYDKDF (reference sequence). Trimming removed 8 bases at V and 4 bases at J, with 12 bases between. DNA of the CDR3: TGTGCCACCGAGCAGGGGCGGTACAATGAGCAGTTCTTC. Its protein is CATEQGRYNEQFF.

The rearrangement joins TRBV19 to TRBJ1-1; a possible D gene is TRBD1 (6 bases). Trimming took off 2 bases at V and 6 bases at J, with 10 bases between the two ends. The V gene's germline CDR1 is LNHDA and CDR2 SQIVND (reference sequence). CDR3 length: 13 residues. This chain's CDR3 is CASSIHRVSEAFF. The CDR3 nucleotides are TGTGCCAGTAGTATACACAGGGTATCTGAAGCTTTCTTT.

This clone was detected a few times. V gene TRBV5-4 combines with J gene TRBJ2-5; 7 nucleotides agree with TRBD1. Losses at the gene ends were 4 bases for V and 4 bases for J; bases not matched to a gene: 1. In germline, CDR1 is SGHNT, CDR2 YYREEE (reference sequence). The CDR3 is made up of 12 amino acids. The CDR3 spells CASSQGVETQYF. As DNA, the CDR3 is TGTGCCAGCAGCCAGGGGGTAGAGACCCAGTACTTC.

The chain couples TRBV19 to TRBJ1-5; TRBD1 aligns across 8 bases. The V segment lost 5 bases and the J segment 2 bases; nucleotides outside the gene matches: 5. The CDR3 is 15 amino acids. Germline CDR1 is LNHDA and CDR2 is SQIVND (reference sequence). The CDR3 loop is CASSLDRAGNQPQHF. The CDR3 bases are TGTGCCAGTAGTCTGGACAGGGCTGGCAATCAGCCCCAGCATTTT.

The chain links TRBV7-2 to TRBJ2-1; D may be TRBD2 (6 bases). The CDR3 spans 13 residues. The germline V gene has CDR1 SGHTA and CDR2 FQGNSA. V was trimmed by 4 bases and J by 4 bases, leaving 8 bases between them. CDR3 sequence reads: CASSSGLYNEQFF. DNA of the CDR3: TGTGCCAGCAGCTCGGGACTTTACAATGAGCAGTTCTTC.